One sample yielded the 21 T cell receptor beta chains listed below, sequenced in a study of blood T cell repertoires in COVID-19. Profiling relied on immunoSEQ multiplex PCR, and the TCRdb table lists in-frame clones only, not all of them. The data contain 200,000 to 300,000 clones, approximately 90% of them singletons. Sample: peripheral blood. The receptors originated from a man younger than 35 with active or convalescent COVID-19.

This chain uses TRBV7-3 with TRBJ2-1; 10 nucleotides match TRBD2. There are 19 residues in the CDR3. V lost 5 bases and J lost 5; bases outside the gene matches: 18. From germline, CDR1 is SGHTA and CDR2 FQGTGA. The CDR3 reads CASSLPGTSEKKGHNEQFF. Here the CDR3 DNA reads TGTGCCAGCAGCCTTCCCGGGACTAGCGAAAAAAAAGGCCACAATGAGCAGTTCTTC.

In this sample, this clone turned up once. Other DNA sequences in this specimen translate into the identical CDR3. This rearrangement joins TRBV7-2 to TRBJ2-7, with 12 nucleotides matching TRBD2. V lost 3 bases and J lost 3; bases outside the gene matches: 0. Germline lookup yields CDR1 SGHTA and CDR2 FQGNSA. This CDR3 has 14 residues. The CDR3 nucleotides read TGTGCCAGCAGCTTGGGACTAGCGGGCTACGAGCAGTACTTC. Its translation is CASSLGLAGYEQYF.

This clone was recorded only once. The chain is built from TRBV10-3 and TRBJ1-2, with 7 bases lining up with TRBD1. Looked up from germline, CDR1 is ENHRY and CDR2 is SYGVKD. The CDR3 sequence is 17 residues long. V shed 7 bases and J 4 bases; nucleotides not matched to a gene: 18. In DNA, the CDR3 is TGTGCCATCACTTCTAGCGAGGGGGCCTTAAATGGCTATGGCTACACCTTC. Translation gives CAITSSEGALNGYGYTF.

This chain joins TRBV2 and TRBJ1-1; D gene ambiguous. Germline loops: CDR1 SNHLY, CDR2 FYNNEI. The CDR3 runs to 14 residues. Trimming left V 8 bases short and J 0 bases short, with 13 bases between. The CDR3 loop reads CASCTEVLNTEAFF. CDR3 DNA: TGTGCCAGCTGCACTGAGGTCTTGAACACTGAAGCTTTCTTT.

CDR3 region: CASSLGSNSNSPLHF. The CDR3 DNA reads as TGCGCCAGCAGCTTGGGGTCGAACAGCAATTCACCCCTCCACTTT. This chain uses TRBV5-1 with TRBJ1-6; D call uncertain. Trimming took 0 bases from V and 7 from J, leaving 11 bases between them. This CDR3 region has 15 residues. The germline gives CDR1 SGHRS, CDR2 YFSETQ.

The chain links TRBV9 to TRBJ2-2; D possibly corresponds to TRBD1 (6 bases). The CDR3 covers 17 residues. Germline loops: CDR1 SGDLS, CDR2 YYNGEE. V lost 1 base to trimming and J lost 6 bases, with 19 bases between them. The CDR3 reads CASSVLGTGSVSGELFF. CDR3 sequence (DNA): TGTGCCAGCAGCGTATTAGGAACAGGGTCAGTCTCCGGGGAGCTGTTTTTT. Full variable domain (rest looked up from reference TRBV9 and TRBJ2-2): DSGVTQTPKHLITATGQRVTLRCSPRSGDLSVYWYQQSLDQGLQFLIQYYNGEERAKGNILERFSAQQFPDLHSELNLSSLELGDSALYFCASSVLGTGSVSGELFFGEGSRLTVL.

The CDR3 loop is CASSYWAMSTEAFF. The CDR3 DNA reads as TGTGCCAGCAGTTACTGGGCTATGAGCACTGAAGCTTTCTTT. The chain couples TRBV6-2 or TRBV6-3 to TRBJ1-1; no firm D call. V was shortened by 1 base and J by 4 bases, with 10 bases between the two germline ends. Germline lookup yields CDR1 MNHEY and CDR2 SVGEGT. The CDR3 runs to 14 residues.

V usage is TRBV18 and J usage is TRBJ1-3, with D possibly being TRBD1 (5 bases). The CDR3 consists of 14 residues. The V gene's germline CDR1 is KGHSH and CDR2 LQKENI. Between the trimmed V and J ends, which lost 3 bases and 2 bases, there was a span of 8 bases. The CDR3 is CASSPGAPGNTIYF. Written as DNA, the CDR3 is TGTGCCAGCTCACCTGGGGCACCTGGAAACACCATATATTTT.

CDR3 nucleotides: TGCAGCGTTGACCTTCGCCTGGCGGAACAGTTCTTC. This gives the protein CSVDLRLAEQFF. The chain links TRBV29-1 to TRBJ2-1; D is uncertain. Trimming shortened V by 3 bases and J by 13 bases, and 16 bases separated the two germline ends. The CDR3 has 12 amino acids. Germline V CDR1 and CDR2: SQVTM, ANQGSEA.

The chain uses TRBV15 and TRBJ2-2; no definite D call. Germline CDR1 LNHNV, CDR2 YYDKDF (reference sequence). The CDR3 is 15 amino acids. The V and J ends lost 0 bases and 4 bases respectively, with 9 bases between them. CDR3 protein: CATSRDFELTGELFF. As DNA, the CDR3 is TGTGCCACCAGCAGAGATTTTGAGCTCACCGGGGAGCTGTTTTTT.

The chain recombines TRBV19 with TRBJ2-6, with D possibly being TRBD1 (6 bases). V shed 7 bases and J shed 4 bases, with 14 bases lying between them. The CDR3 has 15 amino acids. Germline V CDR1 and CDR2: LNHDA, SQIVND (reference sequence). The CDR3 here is CASMGPGAGANVLTF. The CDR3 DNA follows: TGTGCCAGTATGGGTCCAGGGGCAGGGGCCAACGTCCTGACTTTC.

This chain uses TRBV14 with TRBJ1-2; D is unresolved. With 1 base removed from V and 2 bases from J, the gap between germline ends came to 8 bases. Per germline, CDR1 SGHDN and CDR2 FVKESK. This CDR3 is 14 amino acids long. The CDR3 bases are TGTGCCAGCAGCCAAGGGGCCCCAAACTATGGCTACACCTTC. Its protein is CASSQGAPNYGYTF. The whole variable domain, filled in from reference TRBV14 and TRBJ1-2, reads EAGVTQFPSHSVIEKGQTVTLRCDPISGHDNLYWYRRVMGKEIKFLLHFVKESKQDESGMPNNRFLAERTGGTYSTLKVQPAELEDSGVYFCASSQGAPNYGYTFGSGTRLTVV.

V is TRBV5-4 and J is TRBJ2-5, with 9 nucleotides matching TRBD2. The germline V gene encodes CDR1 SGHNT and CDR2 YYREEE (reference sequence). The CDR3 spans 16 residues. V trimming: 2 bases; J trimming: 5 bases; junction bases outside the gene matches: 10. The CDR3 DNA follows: TGTGCCAGCAGCTTCTGGGGCGGGAGGGCCCGGGAGACCCAGTACTTC. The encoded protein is CASSFWGGRARETQYF.

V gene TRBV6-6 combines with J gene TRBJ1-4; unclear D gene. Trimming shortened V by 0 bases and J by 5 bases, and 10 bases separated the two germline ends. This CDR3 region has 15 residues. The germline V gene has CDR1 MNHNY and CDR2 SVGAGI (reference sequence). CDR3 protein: CASSYSSGRNEKLFF. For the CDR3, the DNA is TGTGCCAGCAGTTACTCCTCGGGGAGAAATGAAAAACTGTTTTTT.

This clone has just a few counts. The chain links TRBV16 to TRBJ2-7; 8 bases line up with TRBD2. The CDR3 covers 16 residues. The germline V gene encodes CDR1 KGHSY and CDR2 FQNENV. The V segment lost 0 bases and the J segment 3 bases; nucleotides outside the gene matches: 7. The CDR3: CASSQSGAGGRYEQYF. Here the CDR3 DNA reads TGTGCCAGCAGCCAATCTGGCGCGGGAGGACGCTACGAGCAGTACTTC.

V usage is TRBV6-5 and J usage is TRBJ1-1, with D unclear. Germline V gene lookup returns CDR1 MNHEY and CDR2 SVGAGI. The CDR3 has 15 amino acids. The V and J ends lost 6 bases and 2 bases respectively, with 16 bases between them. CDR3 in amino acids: CASRTAAAANTEAFF. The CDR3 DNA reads TGTGCCAGCAGAACAGCGGCGGCAGCTAACACTGAAGCTTTCTTT.

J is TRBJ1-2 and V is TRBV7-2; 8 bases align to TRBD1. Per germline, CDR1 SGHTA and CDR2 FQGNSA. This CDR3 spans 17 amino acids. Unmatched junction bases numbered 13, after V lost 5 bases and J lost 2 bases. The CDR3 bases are TGTGCCAGCAGCGGATTGGGACAGGAGGCAGGGAACTATGGCTACACCTTC. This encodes CASSGLGQEAGNYGYTF.

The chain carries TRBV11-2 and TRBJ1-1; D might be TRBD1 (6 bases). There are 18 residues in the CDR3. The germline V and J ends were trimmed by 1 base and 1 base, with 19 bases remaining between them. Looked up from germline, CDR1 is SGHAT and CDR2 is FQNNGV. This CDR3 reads CASSLGSILKQGNTEAFF. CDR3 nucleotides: TGTGCCAGCAGCTTAGGCTCTATTCTGAAACAGGGGAACACTGAAGCTTTCTTT.

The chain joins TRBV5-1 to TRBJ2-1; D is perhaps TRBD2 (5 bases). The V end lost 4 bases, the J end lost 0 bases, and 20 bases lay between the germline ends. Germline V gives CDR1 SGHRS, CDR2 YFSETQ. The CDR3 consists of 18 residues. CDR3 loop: CASSRVGSAQSSYNEQFF. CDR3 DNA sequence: TGCGCCAGCAGCCGGGTTGGGAGCGCCCAGAGCTCCTACAATGAGCAGTTCTTC.

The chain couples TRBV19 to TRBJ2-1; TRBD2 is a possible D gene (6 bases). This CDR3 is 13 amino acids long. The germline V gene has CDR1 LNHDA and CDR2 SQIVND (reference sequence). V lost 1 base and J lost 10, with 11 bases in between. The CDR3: CASSIGGAREQFF. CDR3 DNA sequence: TGTGCCAGTAGTATAGGCGGGGCGAGGGAGCAGTTCTTC.

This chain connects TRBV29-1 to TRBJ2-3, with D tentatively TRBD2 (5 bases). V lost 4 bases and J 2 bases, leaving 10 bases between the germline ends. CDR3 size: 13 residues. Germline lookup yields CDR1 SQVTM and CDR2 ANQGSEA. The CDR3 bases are TGCAGCGTTGTTAAAGCGGTCACAGATACGCAGTATTTT. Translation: CSVVKAVTDTQYF.